This T cell receptor (beta chain) was documented in a study of PD-1 blockade in classical Hodgkin lymphoma. Study summary: The study gave patients nivolumab 3 mg/kg intravenously every 2 weeks.

Generated by immunoSEQ multiplex PCR, the TCRdb table keeps only in-frame clones and is missing some. This sample has under 20,000 clones, with 82% found just once. Every single patient, without exception, relapsed after autologous stem cell transplantation, and brentuximab vedotin exposure varied. Complete response, partial response or progressive disease were the best responses. Germline-derived CDR1 and CDR2 are SGHRS and YFSETQ. Trimming pared 0 bases from V and 7 bases from J, leaving 14 bases between. The CDR3 has 16 residues. The V and J genes are TRBV5-1 and TRBJ1-6; weak D call: TRBD1 (5 bases). This TCR derives from a human donor with classical Hodgkin lymphoma. The starting material was peripheral blood mononuclear cells (PBMCs), obtained before the second cycle of nivolumab. This CDR3 is CASSLEMGDGNSPLHF. CDR3 sequence (DNA): TGCGCCAGCAGCTTGGAAATGGGGGACGGAAATTCACCCCTCCACTTT.